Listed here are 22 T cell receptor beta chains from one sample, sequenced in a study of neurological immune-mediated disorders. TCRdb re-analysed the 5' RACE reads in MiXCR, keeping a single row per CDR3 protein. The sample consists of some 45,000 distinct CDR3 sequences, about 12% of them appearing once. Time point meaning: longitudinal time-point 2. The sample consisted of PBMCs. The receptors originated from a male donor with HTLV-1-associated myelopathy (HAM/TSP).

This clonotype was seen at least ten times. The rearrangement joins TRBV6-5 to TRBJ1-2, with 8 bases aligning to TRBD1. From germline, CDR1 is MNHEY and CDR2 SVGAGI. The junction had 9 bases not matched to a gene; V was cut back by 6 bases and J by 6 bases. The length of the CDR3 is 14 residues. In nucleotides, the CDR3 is TGTGCCAGCAGAACGGCGGACAGGGCGGATGGCTACACCTTC. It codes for CASRTADRADGYTF.

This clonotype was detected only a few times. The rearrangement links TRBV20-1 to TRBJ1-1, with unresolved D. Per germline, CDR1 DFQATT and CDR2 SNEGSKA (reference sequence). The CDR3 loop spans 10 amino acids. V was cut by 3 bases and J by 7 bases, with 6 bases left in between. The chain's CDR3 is CSARWIEAFF. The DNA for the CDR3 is TGCAGTGCTAGGTGGATTGAAGCTTTCTTT.

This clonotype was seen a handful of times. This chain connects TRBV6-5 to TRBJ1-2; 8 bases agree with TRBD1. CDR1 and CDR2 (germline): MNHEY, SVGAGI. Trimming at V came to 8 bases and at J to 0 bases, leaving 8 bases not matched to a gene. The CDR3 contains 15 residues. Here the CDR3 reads CASRLYRGSNYGYTF. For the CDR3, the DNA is TGTGCCAGCCGACTCTACAGGGGGTCTAACTATGGCTACACCTTC.

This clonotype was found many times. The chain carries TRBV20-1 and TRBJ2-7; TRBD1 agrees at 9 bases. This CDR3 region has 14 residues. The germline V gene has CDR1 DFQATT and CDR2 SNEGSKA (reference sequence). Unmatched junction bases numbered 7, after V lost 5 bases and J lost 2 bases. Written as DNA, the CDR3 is TGCAGTGCTCCCCGGGACAGGGCACCCTACGAGCAGTACTTC. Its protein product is CSAPRDRAPYEQYF.

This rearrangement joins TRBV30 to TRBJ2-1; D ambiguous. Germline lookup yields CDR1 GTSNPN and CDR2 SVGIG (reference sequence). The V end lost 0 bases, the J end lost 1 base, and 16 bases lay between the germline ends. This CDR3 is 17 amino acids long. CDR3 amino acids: CAWSVRPTGVSYNEQFF. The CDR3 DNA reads TGTGCCTGGAGTGTACGTCCGACCGGTGTATCCTACAATGAGCAGTTCTTC.

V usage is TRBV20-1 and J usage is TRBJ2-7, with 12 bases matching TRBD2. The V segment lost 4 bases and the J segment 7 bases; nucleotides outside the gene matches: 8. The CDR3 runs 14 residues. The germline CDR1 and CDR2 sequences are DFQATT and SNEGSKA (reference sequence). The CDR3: CSATALAGGEEQYF. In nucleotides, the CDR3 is TGCAGTGCTACAGCCCTAGCGGGGGGGGAAGAGCAGTACTTC.

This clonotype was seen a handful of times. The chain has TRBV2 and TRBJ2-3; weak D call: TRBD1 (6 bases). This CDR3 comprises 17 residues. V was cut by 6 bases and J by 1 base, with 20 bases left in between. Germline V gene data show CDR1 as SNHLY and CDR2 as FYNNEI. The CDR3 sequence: CASSDGQWLSGTDTQYF. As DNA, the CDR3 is TGTGCCAGCAGCGACGGACAGTGGCTGTCTGGCACAGATACGCAGTATTTT.

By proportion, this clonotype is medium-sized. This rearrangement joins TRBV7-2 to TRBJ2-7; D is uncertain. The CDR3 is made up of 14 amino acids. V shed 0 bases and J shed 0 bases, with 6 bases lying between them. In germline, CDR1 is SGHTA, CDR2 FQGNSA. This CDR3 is CASSLAANSYEQYF. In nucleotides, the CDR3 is TGTGCCAGCAGCTTAGCGGCCAACTCCTACGAGCAGTACTTC.

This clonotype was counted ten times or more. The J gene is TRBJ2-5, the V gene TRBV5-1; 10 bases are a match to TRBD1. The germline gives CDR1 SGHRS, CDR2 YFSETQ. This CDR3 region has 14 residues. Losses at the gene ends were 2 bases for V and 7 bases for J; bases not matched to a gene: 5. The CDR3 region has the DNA TGCGCCAGCAGCTTCGGGACAGGGGACGGGACCCAGTACTTC. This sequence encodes CASSFGTGDGTQYF. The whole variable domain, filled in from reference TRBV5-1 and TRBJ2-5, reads KAGVTQTPRYLIKTRGQQVTLSCSPISGHRSVSWYQQTPGQGLQFLFEYFSETQRNKGNFPGRFSGRQFSNSRSEMNVSTLELGDSALYLCASSFGTGDGTQYFGPGTRLLVL.

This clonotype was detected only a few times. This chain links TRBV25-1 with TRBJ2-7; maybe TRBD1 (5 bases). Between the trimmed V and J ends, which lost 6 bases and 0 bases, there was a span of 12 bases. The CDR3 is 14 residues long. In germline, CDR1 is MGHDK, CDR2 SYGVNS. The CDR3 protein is CASRDQGFSYEQYF. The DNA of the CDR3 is TGTGCCAGCAGGGACCAGGGTTTCTCCTACGAGCAGTACTTC.

The CDR3 DNA sequence: TGTGCCAGCAACCTCAGGGGGCTATTAGAGCAGTACTTC. It encodes CASNLRGLLEQYF. The chain couples TRBV12-3 or TRBV12-4 to TRBJ2-7; the match to TRBD1 covers 8 bases. V was pared by 7 bases and J by 7 bases, with 9 bases of the junction left unmatched. The CDR3 sequence is 13 residues long.

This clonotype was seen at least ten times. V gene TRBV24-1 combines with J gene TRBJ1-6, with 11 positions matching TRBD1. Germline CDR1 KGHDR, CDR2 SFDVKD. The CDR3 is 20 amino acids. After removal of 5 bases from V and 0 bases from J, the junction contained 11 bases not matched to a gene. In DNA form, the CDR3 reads TGTGCCACCAGTGCTCCGGGACAGGGGGGCGTCAGCTCCTATAATTCACCCCTCCACTTT. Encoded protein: CATSAPGQGGVSSYNSPLHF.

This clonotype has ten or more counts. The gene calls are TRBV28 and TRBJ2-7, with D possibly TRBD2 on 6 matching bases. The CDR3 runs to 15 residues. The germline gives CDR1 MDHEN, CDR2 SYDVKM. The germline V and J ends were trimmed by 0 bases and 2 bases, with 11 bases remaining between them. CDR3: CASSLWRGRAYEQYF. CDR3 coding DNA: TGTGCCAGCAGTTTATGGCGGGGACGGGCCTACGAGCAGTACTTC. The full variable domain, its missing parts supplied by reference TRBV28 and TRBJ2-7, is DVKVTQSSRYLVKRTGEKVFLECVQDMDHENMFWYRQDPGLGLRLIYFSYDVKMKEKGDIPEGYSVSREKKERFSLILESASTNQTSMYLCASSLWRGRAYEQYFGPGTRLTVT.

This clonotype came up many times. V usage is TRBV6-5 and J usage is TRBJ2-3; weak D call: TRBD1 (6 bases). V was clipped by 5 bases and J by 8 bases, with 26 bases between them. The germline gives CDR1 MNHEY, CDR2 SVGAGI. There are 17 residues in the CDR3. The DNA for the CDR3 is TGTGCCAGCAGTGCAGTGCCCGGGACAACTCTAATCAGTACGCAGTATTTT. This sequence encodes CASSAVPGTTLISTQYF.

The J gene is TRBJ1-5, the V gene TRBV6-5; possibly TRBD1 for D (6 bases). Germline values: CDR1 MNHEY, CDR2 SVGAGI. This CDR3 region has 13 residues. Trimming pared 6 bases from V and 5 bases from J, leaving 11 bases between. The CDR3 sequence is CASRQGWDQPQHF. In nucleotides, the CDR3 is TGTGCCAGCAGACAGGGCTGGGATCAGCCCCAGCATTTT.

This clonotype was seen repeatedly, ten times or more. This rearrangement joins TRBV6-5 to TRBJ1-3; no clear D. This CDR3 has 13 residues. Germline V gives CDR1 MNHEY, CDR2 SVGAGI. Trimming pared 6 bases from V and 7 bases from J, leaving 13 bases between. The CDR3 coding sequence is TGTGCCAGCAGGGCGCCGGGTGACAACACCATATATTTT. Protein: CASRAPGDNTIYF.

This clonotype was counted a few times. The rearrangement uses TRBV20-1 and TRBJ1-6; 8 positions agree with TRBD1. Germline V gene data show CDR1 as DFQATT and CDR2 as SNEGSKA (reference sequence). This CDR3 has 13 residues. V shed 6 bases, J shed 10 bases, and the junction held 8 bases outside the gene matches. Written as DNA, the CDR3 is TGCAGTGCCCCAGACAGGGGACGCTCACCCCTCCACTTT. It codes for CSAPDRGRSPLHF.

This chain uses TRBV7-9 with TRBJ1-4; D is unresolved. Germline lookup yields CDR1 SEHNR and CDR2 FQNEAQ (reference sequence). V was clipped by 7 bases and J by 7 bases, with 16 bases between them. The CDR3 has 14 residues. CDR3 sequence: CASTGMGFSEKLFF. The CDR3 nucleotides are TGTGCCAGCACCGGAATGGGTTTTAGTGAAAAACTGTTTTTT.

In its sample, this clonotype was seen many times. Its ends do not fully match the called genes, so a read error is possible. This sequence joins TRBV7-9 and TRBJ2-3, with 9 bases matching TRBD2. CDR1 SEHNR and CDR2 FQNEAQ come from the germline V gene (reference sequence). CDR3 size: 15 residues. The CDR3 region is CASSLAAGGADTQYF. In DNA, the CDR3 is TGTGCCAGCAGCCTAGCCGCGGGGGGGGCAGATACGCAGTATTTT.

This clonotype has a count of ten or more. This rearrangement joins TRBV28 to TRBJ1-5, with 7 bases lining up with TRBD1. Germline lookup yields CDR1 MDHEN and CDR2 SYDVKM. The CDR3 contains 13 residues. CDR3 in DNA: TGTGTGACAGGGTCGGGTCAAAATCAGCCCCAGCATTTT. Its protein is CVTGSGQNQPQHF.

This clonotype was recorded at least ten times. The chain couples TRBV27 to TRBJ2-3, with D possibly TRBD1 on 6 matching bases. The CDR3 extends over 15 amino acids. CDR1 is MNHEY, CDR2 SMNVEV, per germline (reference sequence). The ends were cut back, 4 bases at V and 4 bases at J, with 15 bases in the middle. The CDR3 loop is CASSSTGDFADTQYF. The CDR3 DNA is TGTGCCAGCAGTTCGACAGGAGATTTCGCAGATACGCAGTATTTT.

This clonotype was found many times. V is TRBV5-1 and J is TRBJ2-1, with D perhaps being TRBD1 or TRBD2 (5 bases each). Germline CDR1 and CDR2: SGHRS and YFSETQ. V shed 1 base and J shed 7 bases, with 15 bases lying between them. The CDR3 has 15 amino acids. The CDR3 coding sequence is TGCGCCAGCAGCTTGTCAGGATCGGGGCAGAATGAGCAGTTCTTC. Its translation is CASSLSGSGQNEQFF. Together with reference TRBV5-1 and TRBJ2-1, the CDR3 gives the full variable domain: KAGVTQTPRYLIKTRGQQVTLSCSPISGHRSVSWYQQTPGQGLQFLFEYFSETQRNKGNFPGRFSGRQFSNSRSEMNVSTLELGDSALYLCASSLSGSGQNEQFFGPGTRLTVL.